Reported below is one TCR beta chain. This sample is drawn from a study of tumor-infiltrating lymphocytes in localized non-small cell lung cancer. In the study overall: Some samples were collected after neoadjuvant chemotherapy; smokers, never-smokers and several histologies were included.

Germline loops: CDR1 SEHNR, CDR2 FQNEAQ (reference sequence). Between the trimmed V and J ends, which lost 0 bases and 3 bases, there was a span of 6 bases. This CDR3 has 14 residues. TCRdb keeps only in-frame clones here, not all; method: immunoSEQ multiplex PCR. The sample shows roughly 11,000 clones, roughly 89% of them seen only once. Input material: lung tumor tissue. The receptor comes from a human donor with non-small cell lung cancer. The rearrangement joins TRBV7-9 to TRBJ1-5, with D hard to call. The CDR3 DNA is TGTGCCAGCAGCTTAGCCACGTTCAATCAGCCCCAGCATTTT. The encoded protein is CASSLATFNQPQHF.